This TCR beta chain emerged from a study of shared clonotypes between healthy human individuals (dated by TCRdb to 2018 to 2021). Broadly, across the study: The cohort included three men and a couple of women between 18 and 49 years of age. Each donor's leukapheresis produced roughly between roughly 0.85 and 9.5 billion PBMCs. For each donor, CD4 naive and CD4 memory were each run on three plates, CD8 naive on two plates, and CD8 memory on one plate. Different laboratories and diverse techniques were used to prepare libraries and sequence TCR repertoires, to increase sequencing depth and limit assay-specific biases. To estimate repertoire size and how much clonotype sharing occurs between individuals, the study deeply sequenced the blood TCR repertoires of five healthy adults. Beyond this particular receptor, the publication reports: Rarefaction of sorted-subset datasets indicated incomplete sequencing despite the large sequencing depth. Naive subsets generally had larger estimated clonotype richness than memory subsets did. Only blood was sampled, and tissue TCR repertoires likely differ from those in blood. Based on pairwise subsampling, the degree of clonotype sharing among donors was expected to be affected by sequencing depth. Higher generation probabilities were observed for clonotypes shared by all four sorted-subset donors than for non-shared clonotypes. The genetic and exposure-history diversity represented was limited by the small number of donors. When four donors were compared, the shared fraction of clonotypes was about 5% for naive CD4, around 3.6% for naive CD8, more than 2% for memory CD4, and about 0.36% for memory CD8.

Using the deep immunoSEQ assay, TCR CDR3 regions were amplified from genomic DNA by multiplex PCR. For each cell subset, the extracted genomic DNA was distributed evenly across all wells of several immunoSEQ 96-well plates, and each plate served as one replicate. For sorted subsets, roughly 200 ng of genomic DNA, equivalent to 25,000 to 30,000 T cell genomes, went into each replicate PCR. Purified libraries were quantified with a Qubit 3.0 fluorometer, sized on a Bioanalyzer 2100, and re-quantified with the KAPA Library Quantification kit. Every immunoSEQ 96-well plate was sequenced on a separate single-read 150-cycle Illumina NextSeq 550 flow cell. The study's own analysis went as follows. Because only junctional sequences without quality scores were contained in the immunoSEQ output, filtering matching that applied to full-length reads could not be performed. To assign V/J genes and CDR3, sequences were annotated using PyIR, a Python wrapper for IgBLAST v1.9, with IMGT germline references. Reads were filtered out if the reads had weak V/J assignments (E-value above 1e-6), no CDR3, stop codons, out-of-frame junctions, or ambiguous translated residues. V3J clonotypes were defined as sequences sharing the same inferred V gene, J gene, and CDR3 amino acid sequence. Percentage overlap between repertoires was calculated by dividing the number of shared unique clonotypes by the size of the smaller repertoire. Richness of each repertoire was evaluated using RTK rarefaction, the Chao1 estimator, and Recon v2.1 estimates of unobserved clonotypes. For all TCRbeta clonotypes obtained by the gDNA method from several donors, generation probabilities were computed with OLGA. Held by TCRdb, this immuneACCESS table contains in-frame sequences only and omits some clones. Under half of the omission traces to an unresolved V gene where checked; the cause of the rest is unknown. V and J calls plus clone size are reproduced from that table; the DNA served to infer D and trimming. The table for this sample lists about 530,000 clones; about 96% of them were counted only once. The top ten clones comprise roughly 0.06% of the sample.

CDR1 and CDR2, looked up from the germline V gene (reference sequence), are MNHEY and SMNVEV. The cysteine opens and the phenylalanine closes a CDR3 of 12 amino acids. Just the 36-base CDR3 DNA is kept, in frame starting at base 1. V lost 7 bases and J lost 4 bases; the stretch between them is 9 bases long. The donors were healthy, HIV-negative adults with no recently reported acute infections or vaccinations. Every donor was a Caucasian adult living in Nashville, Tennessee, USA. CD4+ T cells were enriched through magnetic negative selection, after which naive cells were positively selected on CD45RA and the remaining negative fraction served as the memory subset. Blood was collected by leukapheresis, and PBMCs were isolated by Ficoll-Histopaque density gradient centrifugation and then cryopreserved in liquid nitrogen vapor phase. Analytical flow cytometry was used to check the purity and quantity of every magnetically sorted T cell population. Genomic DNA was isolated from each sorted fraction and quantified by UV absorbance on a Nanodrop 2000c.

Remarks on this clone: Its cognate antigen has yet to be identified. Base qualities are not provided; no much larger clone lies one nucleotide away.

The sample taken for sequencing was naive CD4+ T cells sorted from blood. The sample's cell subset or site label, decoded: CD45RA+ positively selected. The sequence joins TRBV27 to TRBJ2-3, with no confident D gene call. This sequence was found in a woman between 25 and 40 years old in good health. CDR3 region: CASKASPDTQYF. At the DNA level, the sequence is TGTGCCAGCAAGGCGTCCCCAGATACGCAGTATTTT.